Following are 32 T cell receptor beta chains from one sample sequenced in a study of blood T cell repertoires in COVID-19 (dated by TCRdb to the early 2020s). The library came from the immunoSEQ multiplex PCR assay. The immuneACCESS repertoire file appears here via TCRdb, limited to in-frame rearrangements. These files lack a portion of the clones; in checked studies, under half of the deficit traces to unresolved V genes, and the cause of the others is not known. The sample includes roughly 260,000 clones, with less than 85% observed a single time. 4.5% to 6% of the sample is in the top ten clones. Source material: peripheral blood. The source of these receptors is a woman aged 80 or over with active or convalescent COVID-19.

The chain uses TRBV5-1 and TRBJ2-7, with TRBD1 identical over 12 bases. The CDR3 totals 15 residues. Trimming cost V 3 bases and J 5 bases; bases outside gene matches: 6. Germline values: CDR1 SGHRS, CDR2 YFSETQ. This chain's CDR3 is CASSSPGQGADEQYF. The CDR3 region has the DNA TGCGCCAGCAGCTCGCCGGGACAGGGGGCGGACGAGCAGTACTTC.

The rearrangement joins TRBV6-4 to TRBJ1-2; D possibly corresponds to TRBD1 (6 bases). V lost 6 bases and J 8 bases, leaving 10 bases between the germline ends. Germline CDR1 is MRHNA and CDR2 is SNTAGT. This CDR3 is built from 11 residues. The chain's CDR3 is CASRATGGYTF. The CDR3 coding sequence is TGTGCCAGCAGAGCAACAGGGGGCTACACCTTC.

This CDR3 reads CASSPGTSASYNEQFF. The DNA of the CDR3 is TGCGCCAGCAGCCCAGGGACTAGTGCCTCCTACAATGAGCAGTTCTTC. J is TRBJ2-1 and V is TRBV5-1; 8 nucleotides line up with TRBD2. Germline V gene data show CDR1 as SGHRS and CDR2 as YFSETQ. There are 16 residues in the CDR3. With 4 bases clipped from V and 0 bases from J, the junction kept 6 bases outside the gene matches.

The gene calls are TRBV27 and TRBJ1-4; D perhaps matches TRBD1 (5 bases). The CDR3 runs to 16 residues. V lost 6 bases, J lost 0 bases, and 14 bases lay in between. Germline CDR1 is MNHEY and CDR2 is SMNVEV (reference sequence). The CDR3 region is CASRGGGTTTNEKLFF. The CDR3 DNA sequence: TGTGCCAGCAGGGGGGGAGGTACTACAACTAATGAAAAACTGTTTTTT.

In this sample, this clone turned up a few times. This specimen includes other DNA sequences encoding the same CDR3. The chain links TRBV12-3 or TRBV12-4 to TRBJ2-2; D perhaps matches TRBD2 (6 bases). Trimming left V 3 bases short and J 4 bases short, with 6 bases between. The CDR3 loop spans 13 amino acids. The CDR3 DNA sequence: TGTGCCAGCAGTTTGGGGGGCACCGGGGAGCTGTTTTTT. Amino acid sequence: CASSLGGTGELFF.

The chain is built from TRBV10-3 and TRBJ2-2; 7 bases line up with TRBD1. Per the germline V gene, CDR1 is ENHRY and CDR2 is SYGVKD. This CDR3 is 13 amino acids long. V dropped 3 bases and J dropped 6; count of bases not matched to a gene: 1. The CDR3 DNA reads as TGTGCCATCAGTGATGACAGGGCCGGGGAGCTGTTTTTT. This encodes CAISDDRAGELFF.

The chain employs TRBV7-7 and TRBJ2-3; 9 positions match TRBD2. The CDR3 extends over 15 amino acids. Looked up from germline, CDR1 is SSHAT and CDR2 is FNYEAQ (reference sequence). The J segment lost 2 bases and the V segment lost 4 bases, leaving 4 bases of the junction unmatched. The CDR3 DNA sequence: TGTGCCAGCAGCTCTGGACTAGCGCCCACAGATACGCAGTATTTT. It is translated as CASSSGLAPTDTQYF.

As for this clone: The sample has other DNA sequences that encode this CDR3 too. This sequence joins TRBV27 and TRBJ1-5; D perhaps matches TRBD1 (6 bases). The CDR3 covers 13 residues. In germline, CDR1 is MNHEY, CDR2 SMNVEV (reference sequence). V was pared by 6 bases and J by 4 bases, with 10 bases between. The CDR3 loop reads CASRGGGNQPQHF. CDR3 sequence (DNA): TGTGCCAGCAGGGGAGGGGGGAATCAGCCCCAGCATTTT.

DNA of the CDR3: TGTGCCACCAGTGATTTCACAGGGAAACAGCCCCAGCATTTT. The encoded protein is CATSDFTGKQPQHF. The genes are TRBV24-1 and TRBJ1-5; D perhaps matches TRBD1 (6 bases). V was pared by 1 base and J by 7 bases, with 10 bases between. Looked up from germline, CDR1 is KGHDR and CDR2 is SFDVKD. The length of the CDR3 is 14 residues.

The chain uses TRBV6-1 and TRBJ1-5; the D gene is possibly TRBD1 (6 bases). Between the trimmed V and J ends, which lost 0 bases and 4 bases, there was a span of 10 bases. The CDR3 has 15 residues. Germline CDR1 MNHNS, CDR2 SASEGT. Here the CDR3 reads CASSEAGARNQPQHF. CDR3 in DNA: TGTGCCAGCAGTGAAGCGGGGGCGCGGAATCAGCCCCAGCATTTT.

The chain links TRBV28 to TRBJ2-1; tentatively, D is TRBD2 (6 bases). The CDR3 has 15 residues. Germline CDR1 is MDHEN and CDR2 is SYDVKM. The ends were cut back, 3 bases at V and 8 bases at J, with 17 bases in the middle. The CDR3 is CASSFPGLNVHEQFF. The CDR3 DNA sequence: TGTGCCAGCAGTTTCCCCGGACTAAACGTCCATGAGCAGTTCTTC.

The chain uses TRBV29-1 and TRBJ2-1; 9 bases line up with TRBD1. With 5 bases clipped from V and 4 bases from J, the junction kept 9 bases outside the gene matches. CDR3 length equals 15 residues. Germline loops: CDR1 SQVTM, CDR2 ANQGSEA. The CDR3 region is CSVSGDRVKYNEQFF. The DNA of the CDR3 is TGCAGCGTTTCAGGGGACAGGGTGAAGTACAATGAGCAGTTCTTC.

In the case of this clone: The sample contains more than one DNA sequence encoding this CDR3. V and J are TRBV5-1 and TRBJ2-7; TRBD1 agrees at 8 bases. Germline V lookup: CDR1 SGHRS, CDR2 YFSETQ. The CDR3 has 14 amino acids. The V gene end was trimmed by 2 bases and the J gene end by 2 bases; junction bases not matched to a gene: 3. The CDR3 sequence: CASSFGTGAYEQYF. The DNA of the CDR3 is TGCGCCAGCAGCTTCGGGACAGGTGCCTACGAGCAGTACTTC.

The V gene is TRBV7-8, the J gene TRBJ2-1; D perhaps matches TRBD2 (6 bases). Deletions cut 3 bases from V and 7 bases from J, with 16 bases between. The CDR3 length is 15 residues. Germline CDR1 reads SGHVS; CDR2 reads FQNEAQ. CDR3 sequence: CASSFDSLGGNEQFF. CDR3 DNA: TGTGCCAGCAGCTTCGACAGCCTTGGAGGGAATGAGCAGTTCTTC.

The chain is built from TRBV30 and TRBJ2-7; TRBD2 matches 7 bases. Trimming removed 0 bases from V and 1 base from J; junction bases left unmatched: 9. From germline, CDR1 is GTSNPN and CDR2 SVGIG (reference sequence). This CDR3 is 16 amino acids long. CDR3 DNA: TGTGCCTGGAGTGTAAAAGTGGCGGGGGATTCCTACGAGCAGTACTTC. Translated, it gives CAWSVKVAGDSYEQYF. The whole variable domain, remainder taken from reference TRBV30 and TRBJ2-7, is SQTIHQWPATLVQPVGSPLSLECTVEGTSNPNLYWYRQAAGRGLQLLFYSVGIGQISSEVPQNLSASRPQDRQFILSSKKLLLSDSGFYLCAWSVKVAGDSYEQYFGPGTRLTVT.

The chain couples TRBV5-6 to TRBJ1-5; perhaps TRBD1 as D (6 bases). Germline CDR1 and CDR2: SGHDT and YYEEEE. This CDR3 comprises 14 residues. Trimming took 4 bases from V and 3 from J, leaving 11 bases between them. The CDR3 loop reads CASSVGTPNQPQHF. CDR3 coding DNA: TGTGCCAGCAGCGTCGGGACACCCAATCAGCCCCAGCATTTT.

J is TRBJ1-1 and V is TRBV7-9; the D gene is possibly TRBD1 (6 bases). The CDR3 has 14 residues. V lost 7 bases and J lost 4, with 16 bases in between. CDR1 and CDR2 from the germline V gene are SEHNR and FQNEAQ (reference sequence). The CDR3 sequence is CASIPQGRGTEAFF. The CDR3 DNA reads as TGTGCCAGCATCCCCCAGGGGCGAGGCACTGAAGCTTTCTTT. The full variable domain, rest sourced from reference TRBV7-9 and TRBJ1-1, is DTGVSQNPRHKITKRGQNVTFRCDPISEHNRLYWYRQTLGQGPEFLTYFQNEAQLEKSRLLSDRFSAERPKGSFSTLEIQRTEQGDSAMYLCASIPQGRGTEAFFGQGTRLTVV.

The rearrangement uses TRBV4-1 and TRBJ1-4, with D possibly TRBD1 on 6 matching bases. This CDR3 has 18 residues. Per the germline V gene, CDR1 is MGHRA and CDR2 is YSYEKL. Deletions cut 0 bases from V and 5 bases from J, with 19 bases between. The CDR3 here is CASSQEGDGTGLNEKLFF. Written as DNA, the CDR3 is TGCGCCAGCAGCCAAGAAGGGGATGGTACAGGGCTAAATGAAAAACTGTTTTTT.

Remarks on this clone: Other DNA variants within this sample encode the same CDR3. The chain is built from TRBV5-1 and TRBJ1-6; D is possibly TRBD1 (5 bases). The length of the CDR3 is 14 residues. The germline V gene has CDR1 SGHRS and CDR2 YFSETQ. Trimming cost V 4 bases and J 7 bases, with 12 bases left between them. As DNA, the CDR3 is TGCGCCAGCAGCCCCGGGACTGGCAATTCACCCCTCCACTTT. Translated: CASSPGTGNSPLHF. Using reference TRBV5-1 and TRBJ1-6 for the parts outside the CDR3, the full variable domain is KAGVTQTPRYLIKTRGQQVTLSCSPISGHRSVSWYQQTPGQGLQFLFEYFSETQRNKGNFPGRFSGRQFSNSRSEMNVSTLELGDSALYLCASSPGTGNSPLHFGNGTRLTVT.

V is TRBV19 and J is TRBJ2-2; tentative D call: TRBD2 (5 bases). This CDR3 comprises 15 residues. Germline CDR1 reads LNHDA; CDR2 reads SQIVND (reference sequence). V lost 7 bases and J 0 bases, leaving 12 bases between the germline ends. The CDR3 here is CASNTGIANTGELFF. CDR3 coding DNA: TGTGCCAGTAATACGGGAATAGCGAACACCGGGGAGCTGTTTTTT.

The chain has TRBV6-1 and TRBJ1-5; D remains ambiguous. In germline, CDR1 is MNHNS, CDR2 SASEGT. The V end was cut by 0 bases, the J end by 4 bases, with 4 bases between. The CDR3 runs to 13 residues. CDR3 nucleotide sequence: TGTGCCAGCAGTGAAGCGGCAAATCAGCCCCAGCATTTT. This gives the protein CASSEAANQPQHF.

The V and J genes are TRBV3-1 (or the pseudogene TRBV3-2) and TRBJ2-5, with 9 positions matching TRBD2. V gave up 5 bases and J gave up 5 bases; unmatched junction bases: 12. This CDR3 has 16 residues. CDR1 is LGHDT, CDR2 YNNKEL, per germline (reference sequence). The CDR3 region is CASSGLAGRFSETQYF. CDR3 bases: TGTGCCAGCAGCGGTCTAGCGGGGAGGTTCTCGGAGACCCAGTACTTC.

The count of this clone is one. The chain recombines TRBV28 with TRBJ2-5; 14 nucleotides line up with TRBD2. J gave up 4 bases and V 8 bases, and 15 bases lay outside the gene matches. Germline CDR1 and CDR2: MDHEN and SYDVKM. This CDR3 region has 18 residues. The CDR3 is CASCSLGLAGGLGETQYF. CDR3 in DNA: TGTGCCAGCTGTAGTTTAGGACTAGCGGGAGGTTTGGGAGAGACCCAGTACTTC.

The rearrangement joins TRBV24-1 to TRBJ1-5; possibly TRBD1 for D (5 bases). Trimming pared 3 bases from V and 3 bases from J, leaving 8 bases between. Germline V CDR1 and CDR2: KGHDR, SFDVKD. The CDR3 totals 14 residues. CDR3 residues: CATSDGGNNQPQHF. CDR3 sequence (DNA): TGTGCCACCAGTGATGGGGGGAACAATCAGCCCCAGCATTTT.

This chain uses TRBV4-2 with TRBJ2-7; 11 positions agree with TRBD2. Germline V gene sequence: CDR1 LGHNA, CDR2 YNFKEQ. After removal of 4 bases from V and 2 bases from J, the junction contained 7 bases not matched to a gene. The CDR3 has 16 residues. The CDR3 region is CASSLRTSGSPYEQYF. The DNA of the CDR3 is TGTGCCAGCAGCCTTCGGACTAGCGGGTCGCCCTACGAGCAGTACTTC.

The rearrangement joins TRBV6-5 to TRBJ1-5; no clear D. The V gene's germline CDR1 is MNHEY and CDR2 SVGAGI. The CDR3 spans 14 residues. V was trimmed by 4 bases and J by 4 bases, leaving 11 bases between them. The CDR3: CASSFVPANQPQHF. The CDR3 DNA follows: TGTGCCAGCAGTTTTGTACCAGCGAATCAGCCCCAGCATTTT.

Written as DNA, the CDR3 is TGCGCCAGCAGCTTGGGGACTAGCGGGAAATCTTTAAATGAGCAGTTCTTC. Amino acid sequence: CASSLGTSGKSLNEQFF. The rearrangement uses TRBV5-1 and TRBJ2-1; 12 bases fit TRBD2. The CDR3 runs to 17 residues. Germline-derived CDR1 and CDR2 are SGHRS and YFSETQ. The J segment lost 7 bases and the V segment lost 0 bases, leaving 8 bases of the junction unmatched.

The chain carries TRBV5-1 and TRBJ2-7; 7 bases agree with TRBD1. Germline values: CDR1 SGHRS, CDR2 YFSETQ. The V segment lost 3 bases and the J segment 6 bases; nucleotides outside the gene matches: 9. This CDR3 comprises 14 residues. The CDR3 DNA reads as TGCGCCAGCAGCTCAGGGGGTGCTGAGGGCGAGCAGTACTTC. The encoded protein is CASSSGGAEGEQYF.

The rearrangement joins TRBV7-9 to TRBJ1-4, with 7 positions matching TRBD1. The CDR3 is made up of 12 amino acids. Germline trimming cut 5 bases from V and 15 bases from J; bases unmatched to any gene: 9. CDR1 SEHNR and CDR2 FQNEAQ come from the germline V gene (reference sequence). CDR3 in amino acids: CASSRDSGGVFF. For the CDR3, the DNA is TGTGCCAGCAGCCGGGACAGCGGTGGGGTGTTTTTT.

V is TRBV3-1 (or the pseudogene TRBV3-2) and J is TRBJ1-1; 12 bases fit TRBD1. The CDR3 contains 15 residues. CDR1 and CDR2 (germline): LGHDT, YNNKEL (reference sequence). V dropped 3 bases and J dropped 10; count of bases not matched to a gene: 9. Here the CDR3 DNA reads TGTGCCAGCAGCCAGATCCATGTGGGACAGGGGGCAGCTTTCTTT. It is translated as CASSQIHVGQGAAFF.

The chain has TRBV20-1 and TRBJ2-1, with a weak D call TRBD1 (5 bases). Germline CDR1 is DFQATT and CDR2 is SNEGSKA (reference sequence). This CDR3 has 10 residues. CDR3 sequence (DNA): TGCAGCCCATCAGGGAATGAGCAGTTCTTC. It specifies CSPSGNEQFF.

The chain employs TRBV9 and TRBJ1-5; D gene uncertain. Germline V CDR1 and CDR2: SGDLS, YYNGEE. The germline V and J ends were trimmed by 4 bases and 0 bases, with 11 bases remaining between them. The CDR3 totals 15 residues. CDR3 bases: TGTGCCAGCAGCCCCCACTCCGATAGCAATCAGCCCCAGCATTTT. Its translation: CASSPHSDSNQPQHF. Full variable domain (rest looked up from reference TRBV9 and TRBJ1-5): DSGVTQTPKHLITATGQRVTLRCSPRSGDLSVYWYQQSLDQGLQFLIQYYNGEERAKGNILERFSAQQFPDLHSELNLSSLELGDSALYFCASSPHSDSNQPQHFGDGTRLSIL.